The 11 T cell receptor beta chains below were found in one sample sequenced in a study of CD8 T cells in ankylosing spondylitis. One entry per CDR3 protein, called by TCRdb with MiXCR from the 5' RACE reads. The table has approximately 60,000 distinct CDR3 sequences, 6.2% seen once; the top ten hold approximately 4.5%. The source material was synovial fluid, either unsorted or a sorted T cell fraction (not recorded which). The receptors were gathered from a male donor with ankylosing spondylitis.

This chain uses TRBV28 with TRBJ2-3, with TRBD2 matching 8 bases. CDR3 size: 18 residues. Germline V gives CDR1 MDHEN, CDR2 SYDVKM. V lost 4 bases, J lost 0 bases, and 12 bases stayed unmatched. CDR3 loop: CASSSGGPALLSTDTQYF. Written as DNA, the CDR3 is TGTGCCAGCAGTTCGGGGGGGCCAGCCTTACTGAGCACAGATACGCAGTATTTT.

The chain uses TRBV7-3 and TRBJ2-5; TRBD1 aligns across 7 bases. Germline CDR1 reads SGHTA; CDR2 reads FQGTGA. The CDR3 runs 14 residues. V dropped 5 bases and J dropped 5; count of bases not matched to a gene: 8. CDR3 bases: TGTGCCAGCAGCCGAGACAGGGCCGCGGAGACCCAGTACTTC. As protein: CASSRDRAAETQYF.

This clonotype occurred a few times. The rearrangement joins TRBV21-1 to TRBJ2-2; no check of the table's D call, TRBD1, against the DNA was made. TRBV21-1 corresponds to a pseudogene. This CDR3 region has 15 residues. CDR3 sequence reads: CASSKGPGSTGELFF. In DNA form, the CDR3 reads TGTGCCAGCAGCAAAGGCCCGGGCTCCACCGGGGAGCTGTTTTTT.

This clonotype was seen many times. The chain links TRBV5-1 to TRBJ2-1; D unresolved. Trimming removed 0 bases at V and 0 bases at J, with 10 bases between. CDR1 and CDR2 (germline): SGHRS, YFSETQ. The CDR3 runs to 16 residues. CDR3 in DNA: TGCGCCAGCAGCTTGGGGGCAGTAAGCTCCTACAATGAGCAGTTCTTC. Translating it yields CASSLGAVSSYNEQFF. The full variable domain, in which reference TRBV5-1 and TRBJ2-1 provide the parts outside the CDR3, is KAGVTQTPRYLIKTRGQQVTLSCSPISGHRSVSWYQQTPGQGLQFLFEYFSETQRNKGNFPGRFSGRQFSNSRSEMNVSTLELGDSALYLCASSLGAVSSYNEQFFGPGTRLTVL.

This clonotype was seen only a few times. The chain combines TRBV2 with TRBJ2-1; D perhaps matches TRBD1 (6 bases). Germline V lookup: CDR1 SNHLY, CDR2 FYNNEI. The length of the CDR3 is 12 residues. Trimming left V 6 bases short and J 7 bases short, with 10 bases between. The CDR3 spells CASSTRGNEQFF. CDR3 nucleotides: TGTGCCAGCAGCACCAGGGGAAATGAGCAGTTCTTC.

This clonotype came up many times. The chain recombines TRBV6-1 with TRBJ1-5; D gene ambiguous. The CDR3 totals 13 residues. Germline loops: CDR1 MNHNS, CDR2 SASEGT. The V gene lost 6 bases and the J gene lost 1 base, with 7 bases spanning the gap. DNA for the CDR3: TGTGCCAGCAGATTTGACAGCAATCAGCCCCAGCATTTT. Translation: CASRFDSNQPQHF.

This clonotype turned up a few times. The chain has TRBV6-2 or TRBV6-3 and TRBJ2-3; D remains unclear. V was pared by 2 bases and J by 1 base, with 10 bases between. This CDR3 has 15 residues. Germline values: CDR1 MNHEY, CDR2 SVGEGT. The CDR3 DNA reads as TGTGCCAGCAGTTACGGGCTAGTGGGCACAGATACGCAGTATTTT. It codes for CASSYGLVGTDTQYF.

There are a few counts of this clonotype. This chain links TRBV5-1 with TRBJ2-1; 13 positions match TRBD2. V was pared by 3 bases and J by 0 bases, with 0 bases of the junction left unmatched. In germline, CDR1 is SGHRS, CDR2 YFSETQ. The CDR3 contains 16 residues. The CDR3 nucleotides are TGCGCCAGCAGCTGGACTAGCGGGAGCTCCTACAATGAGCAGTTCTTC. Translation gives CASSWTSGSSYNEQFF.

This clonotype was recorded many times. This CDR3 reads CASSLSGTGGDNEQFF. DNA of the CDR3: TGTGCCAGCAGCCTCTCCGGGACAGGGGGGGACAATGAGCAGTTCTTC. The V call is TRBV7-3, the J call TRBJ2-1, with TRBD1 matching over 11 bases. Trimming took 5 bases from V and 5 from J; bases not matched to a gene: 8. This CDR3 has 16 residues. Germline V CDR1 and CDR2: SGHTA, FQGTGA.

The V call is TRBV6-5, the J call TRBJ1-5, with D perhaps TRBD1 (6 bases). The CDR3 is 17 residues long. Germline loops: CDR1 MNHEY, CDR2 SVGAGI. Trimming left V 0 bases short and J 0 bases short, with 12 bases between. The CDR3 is CASSYSSGAYSNQPQHF. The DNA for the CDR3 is TGTGCCAGCAGTTACTCGTCAGGGGCCTATAGCAATCAGCCCCAGCATTTT.

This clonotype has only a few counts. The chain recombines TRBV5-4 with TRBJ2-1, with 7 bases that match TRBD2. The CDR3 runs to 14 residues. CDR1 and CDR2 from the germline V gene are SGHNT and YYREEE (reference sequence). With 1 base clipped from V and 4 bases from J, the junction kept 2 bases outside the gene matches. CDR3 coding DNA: TGTGCCAGCAGCTTGCGGGGAGGGTACAATGAGCAGTTCTTC. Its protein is CASSLRGGYNEQFF.